This is a list of T cell receptor beta chains from one sample in a study of T cell repertoires in cytomegalovirus infection. TCRdb recomputed calls from the reads with MiXCR, one row per CDR3 protein. The sample lists about 100,000 distinct CDR3 sequences, about 29% seen once, with over 60% in the top ten. Their specific antigens are unknown. Sequenced here: CD8+ T cells from cultured PBMCs, sampled from culture after CMV antigen stimulation. The receptors originated from a human donor in good health (CMV status not recorded). Some clones in this sample may be carry-over from other donors' samples. Both conserved end residues are part of each CDR3. Each record gives: V gene, clone size, J gene, D gene, CDR3 DNA, CDR3 protein. The D gene is left open where the match is weak. Part of the rows lack a size; the others show once, few, many or a class for expanded clones.

v_call: TRBV7-9; clone_size: NA; j_call: TRBJ2-5; d_call: NA; cdr3_nt: TGTGCCAGCAGCTCGGACAGAAATACACCTCGAGAGACCCAGTACTTC; cdr3_aa: CASSSDRNTPRETQYF
v_call: TRBV7-8; clone_size: few; j_call: TRBJ2-7; d_call: NA; cdr3_nt: TGTGCCAGCAGCTTAGCCGGGGTTTCCTACGAGCAGTACTTC; cdr3_aa: CASSLAGVSYEQYF
v_call: TRBV4-3; clone_size: few; j_call: TRBJ1-6; d_call: NA; cdr3_nt: TGCGCCAGCAGCCAAGATCCGGGATCCTATAATTCACCCCTCCACTTT; cdr3_aa: CASSQDPGSYNSPLHF
v_call: TRBV12-3/TRBV12-4; clone_size: few; j_call: TRBJ2-1; d_call: NA; cdr3_nt: TGTGCCAGCAGTCCCCTTCGGGGGAATGAGCAGTTCTTC; cdr3_aa: CASSPLRGNEQFF
v_call: TRBV7-9; clone_size: medium-sized; j_call: TRBJ1-1; d_call: NA; cdr3_nt: TGTGCCAGCAGCCGGAGGGACACCCACACTGAAGCTTTCTTT; cdr3_aa: CASSRRDTHTEAFF
v_call: TRBV5-4; clone_size: NA; j_call: TRBJ1-6; d_call: TRBD1; cdr3_nt: TGTGCCAGCAGCTTGGGGGACAGGATCTATAATTCACCCCTCCACTTT; cdr3_aa: CASSLGDRIYNSPLHF
v_call: TRBV15; clone_size: few; j_call: TRBJ2-1; d_call: NA; cdr3_nt: TGTGCCACCAGTAGAACTTACAATGAGCAGTTCTTC; cdr3_aa: CATSRTYNEQFF
v_call: TRBV7-8; clone_size: many; j_call: TRBJ1-4; d_call: TRBD1; cdr3_nt: TGTGCCAGCAGCTTTACAGGGGGATCTAATGAAAAACTGTTTTTT; cdr3_aa: CASSFTGGSNEKLFF
v_call: TRBV15; clone_size: NA; j_call: TRBJ2-5; d_call: NA; cdr3_nt: TGTGCCACCAGCAGAGTAGGCATTCAAGAGACCCAGTACTTC; cdr3_aa: CATSRVGIQETQYF
v_call: TRBV6-5; clone_size: few; j_call: TRBJ2-7; d_call: TRBD2; cdr3_nt: TGTGCCAGCAGTTACTGGGCGGGGGTTCGCTACGAGCAGTACTTC; cdr3_aa: CASSYWAGVRYEQYF
v_call: TRBV4-1; clone_size: few; j_call: TRBJ1-6; d_call: NA; cdr3_nt: TGCGCCAGCAGCCTCAAGGGCACCCTGGAATATAATTTACCCCTCCACTTT; cdr3_aa: CASSLKGTLEYNLPLHF
v_call: TRBV28; clone_size: NA; j_call: TRBJ2-1; d_call: NA; cdr3_nt: TGTGCCAGCAGTTTGACAGTCAATGAGCAGTTCTTC; cdr3_aa: CASSLTVNEQFF
v_call: TRBV2; clone_size: few; j_call: TRBJ1-2; d_call: NA; cdr3_nt: TGTGCCAGCAGTGAATCCTATAGTCGGGTGGGGGACTATGGCTACACCTTC; cdr3_aa: CASSESYSRVGDYGYTF
v_call: TRBV7-2; clone_size: few; j_call: TRBJ1-2; d_call: NA; cdr3_nt: TGTGCCAGCAGCTTTCTGTCTAACTATGGCTACACCTTC; cdr3_aa: CASSFLSNYGYTF
v_call: TRBV7-9; clone_size: NA; j_call: TRBJ2-7; d_call: NA; cdr3_nt: TGTGCCAGCAGCTTAAGCGAGTACGAGCAGTACTTC; cdr3_aa: CASSLSEYEQYF
v_call: TRBV6-5; clone_size: few; j_call: TRBJ2-7; d_call: NA; cdr3_nt: TGTGCCAGCAGTTACTCGTTTGGGAGCTCCTACGAGCAGTACTTC; cdr3_aa: CASSYSFGSSYEQYF
v_call: TRBV15; clone_size: few; j_call: TRBJ1-3; d_call: TRBD1; cdr3_nt: TGTGCCTCTTCAGGGGGAGCTGGAAACACCATATATTTT; cdr3_aa: CASSGGAGNTIYF
v_call: TRBV12-3/TRBV12-4; clone_size: many; j_call: TRBJ2-5; d_call: NA; cdr3_nt: TGTGCCAGCAGTTCCCCCCCCCATGGAGAGACCCAGTACTTC; cdr3_aa: CASSSPPHGETQYF
v_call: TRBV4-1; clone_size: NA; j_call: TRBJ1-2; d_call: TRBD1; cdr3_nt: TGCGCCAGCAGCCAACTCGCCCTCAGGCAGGGGGGTGGCTACACCTTC; cdr3_aa: CASSQLALRQGGGYTF
v_call: TRBV5-4; clone_size: NA; j_call: TRBJ2-3; d_call: NA; cdr3_nt: TGTGCCAGCAGCTTGGGCCAGGCGGGCAAAGATACGCAGTATTTT; cdr3_aa: CASSLGQAGKDTQYF
v_call: TRBV7-6; clone_size: once; j_call: TRBJ2-3; d_call: TRBD2; cdr3_nt: TGTGCCAGCAGCTTAGCTAGCGGGGGGGCTACAGATACGCAGTATTTT; cdr3_aa: CASSLASGGATDTQYF
v_call: TRBV7-3; clone_size: NA; j_call: TRBJ2-2; d_call: NA; cdr3_nt: TGTGCCAGCAGCCTAGACAACCGGCCCGGGGAGCTGTTTTTT; cdr3_aa: CASSLDNRPGELFF
v_call: TRBV29-1; clone_size: NA; j_call: TRBJ2-1; d_call: NA; cdr3_nt: TGCAGGGCTACCACCGGGCAGCCCAGTGAGCAGTTCTTC; cdr3_aa: CRATTGQPSEQFF
v_call: TRBV6-1; clone_size: many; j_call: TRBJ2-7; d_call: TRBD2; cdr3_nt: TGTGCCAGCAGCGCGGGAGGCTACGAGCAGTACTTC; cdr3_aa: CASSAGGYEQYF
v_call: TRBV12-3/TRBV12-4; clone_size: NA; j_call: TRBJ1-2; d_call: NA; cdr3_nt: TGTGCCAGCAGTACCGGGACATTCTATGGCTACACCTTC; cdr3_aa: CASSTGTFYGYTF
v_call: TRBV7-4; clone_size: NA; j_call: TRBJ1-4; d_call: NA; cdr3_nt: TGTGCCAGCAGCTCGAGTCAGGGACTGGAGAATGAAAAACTGTTTTTT; cdr3_aa: CASSSSQGLENEKLFF
v_call: TRBV20-1; clone_size: NA; j_call: TRBJ2-3; d_call: NA; cdr3_nt: TGCAGTGCTATAGGGGGGGCCACAGATACGCAGTATTTT; cdr3_aa: CSAIGGATDTQYF
v_call: TRBV7-9; clone_size: few; j_call: TRBJ2-7; d_call: TRBD1; cdr3_nt: TGTGCCAGCAGCCCGGGACAGGGCGGGGACGAGCAGTACTTC; cdr3_aa: CASSPGQGGDEQYF
v_call: TRBV15; clone_size: many; j_call: TRBJ2-1; d_call: NA; cdr3_nt: TGTGCCACCAGCAAAAATAGCGACCCCTACAATGAGCAGTTCTTC; cdr3_aa: CATSKNSDPYNEQFF
v_call: TRBV5-5; clone_size: few; j_call: TRBJ2-2; d_call: NA; cdr3_nt: TGTGCCAGCAGCCCGCCCGTAGACAGAGACACCGGGGAGCTGTTTTTT; cdr3_aa: CASSPPVDRDTGELFF
v_call: TRBV6-6; clone_size: few; j_call: TRBJ2-6; d_call: NA; cdr3_nt: TGTGCCAGCAGTTACATCAGGGCTGGGGCCAACGTCCTGACTTTC; cdr3_aa: CASSYIRAGANVLTF
v_call: TRBV7-9; clone_size: many; j_call: TRBJ1-2; d_call: NA; cdr3_nt: TGTGCCAGCAGCTTAGATACGAGGGCGCTGGGCTACACCTTC; cdr3_aa: CASSLDTRALGYTF
v_call: TRBV6-1; clone_size: NA; j_call: TRBJ1-5; d_call: NA; cdr3_nt: TGTGCCAGCAGTGACCCATGGGGGGTTGGCAGCAATCAGCCCCAGCATTTT; cdr3_aa: CASSDPWGVGSNQPQHF
v_call: TRBV2; clone_size: few; j_call: TRBJ1-1; d_call: NA; cdr3_nt: TGTGCCAGCAGTGGGACTGAAGCTTTCTTT; cdr3_aa: CASSGTEAFF
v_call: TRBV12-3/TRBV12-4; clone_size: NA; j_call: TRBJ2-7; d_call: NA; cdr3_nt: TGTGCCAGTGGGGGTACCAGCTCCTACGAGCAGTACTTC; cdr3_aa: CASGGTSSYEQYF
v_call: TRBV11-2; clone_size: few; j_call: TRBJ2-1; d_call: TRBD2; cdr3_nt: TGTGCCAGCAGCCAAGGGACTAGCGGGGTGGATGAGCAGTTCTTC; cdr3_aa: CASSQGTSGVDEQFF
v_call: TRBV7-9; clone_size: few; j_call: TRBJ2-3; d_call: NA; cdr3_nt: TGTGCCAGCAGCTTAATCAGGGTATGGGATACGCAGTATTTT; cdr3_aa: CASSLIRVWDTQYF
v_call: TRBV11-2; clone_size: few; j_call: TRBJ1-5; d_call: TRBD1; cdr3_nt: TGTGCCAGCAGCTTAGGGACAGGAGGAGGCCAGCCCCAGCATTTT; cdr3_aa: CASSLGTGGGQPQHF
v_call: TRBV6-1; clone_size: NA; j_call: TRBJ1-2; d_call: TRBD1; cdr3_nt: TGTGCCAGCAGTTCATACCCGACAGGGGACGGCTACACCTTC; cdr3_aa: CASSSYPTGDGYTF
v_call: TRBV5-4; clone_size: NA; j_call: TRBJ1-2; d_call: TRBD1; cdr3_nt: TGTGCCAGCAGCACTACTTGGACAGGGGGCTATGGCTACACCTTC; cdr3_aa: CASSTTWTGGYGYTF
v_call: TRBV7-2; clone_size: many; j_call: TRBJ1-2; d_call: TRBD1; cdr3_nt: TGTGCCAGCAGCTTAGGGACAGGGGAGGGGTACTATGGCTACACCTTC; cdr3_aa: CASSLGTGEGYYGYTF
v_call: TRBV27; clone_size: few; j_call: TRBJ2-3; d_call: NA; cdr3_nt: TGTGCCAGCAGTTTATCGGGCTTTGGAGCAGATACGCAGTATTTT; cdr3_aa: CASSLSGFGADTQYF